The rows below give T cell receptor beta chains drawn from one sample of a study of T-cell memory formation after mild COVID-19. TCRdb re-analysed the 5' RACE reads in MiXCR, keeping a single row per CDR3 protein. The sample has roughly 350,000 distinct CDR3 sequences, approximately 27% seen once. The specimen was PBMCs or a T cell subset sorted from them (not recorded which). The receptors come from an adult woman who had mild COVID-19 (a few samples of this study predate the infection). Cell type and time point are not known. The CDR3 runs from the conserved cysteine through the conserved F or W. A D gene is named only where the DNA matches it firmly. Clone size is shown for a subset of rows, as once, few, many or a class of expanded clone.

d_gene: TRBD2; abundance: few; v_gene: TRBV20-1; j_gene: TRBJ2-7; CDR3aa: CSARDRVAGEMSYEQYF; CDR3nt: TGCAGTGCTAGAGATCGGGTAGCGGGAGAGATGAGCTACGAGCAGTACTTC
d_gene: NA; abundance: NA; v_gene: TRBV2; j_gene: TRBJ2-5; CDR3aa: CASTHDSGYQETQYF; CDR3nt: TGTGCCAGCACTCATGACAGCGGCTACCAAGAGACCCAGTACTTC
d_gene: TRBD1; abundance: NA; v_gene: TRBV10-3; j_gene: TRBJ1-1; CDR3aa: CAISPRQGRETEAFF; CDR3nt: TGTGCCATCAGCCCCCGACAGGGGAGGGAAACTGAAGCTTTCTTT
d_gene: TRBD1; abundance: NA; v_gene: TRBV5-1; j_gene: TRBJ2-1; CDR3aa: CASFRDRQYNEQFF; CDR3nt: TGCGCCAGTTTCCGGGACAGACAATACAATGAGCAGTTCTTC
d_gene: TRBD2; abundance: NA; v_gene: TRBV12-3/TRBV12-4; j_gene: TRBJ2-2; CDR3aa: CASCSGPRDTGELFF; CDR3nt: TGTGCCAGTTGTAGCGGGCCGAGGGACACCGGGGAGCTGTTTTTT
d_gene: NA; abundance: NA; v_gene: TRBV30; j_gene: TRBJ1-4; CDR3aa: CAWSGQYNEKLFF; CDR3nt: TGTGCCTGGAGTGGGCAGTATAATGAAAAACTGTTTTTT
d_gene: NA; abundance: few; v_gene: TRBV9; j_gene: TRBJ1-2; CDR3aa: CASTPGTGDYGYTF; CDR3nt: TGTGCCAGCACCCCCGGGACGGGTGACTATGGCTACACCTTC
d_gene: NA; abundance: NA; v_gene: TRBV24-1; j_gene: TRBJ2-1; CDR3aa: CATSDLRQGEQFF; CDR3nt: TGTGCCACCAGTGATTTGCGGCAGGGAGAGCAGTTCTTC
d_gene: NA; abundance: NA; v_gene: TRBV25-1; j_gene: TRBJ2-3; CDR3aa: CASSDWRGDKGTDTQYF; CDR3nt: TGTGCCAGCAGTGATTGGAGAGGGGATAAAGGCACAGATACGCAGTATTTT
d_gene: NA; abundance: few; v_gene: TRBV5-1; j_gene: TRBJ2-3; CDR3aa: CASSLQGGRHTDTQYF; CDR3nt: TGCGCCAGCAGCTTGCAAGGGGGGAGGCACACAGATACGCAGTATTTT
d_gene: NA; abundance: few; v_gene: TRBV11-2; j_gene: TRBJ2-3; CDR3aa: CASSDWTGTDTQYF; CDR3nt: TGTGCCAGCAGCGATTGGACTGGGACAGATACGCAGTATTTT
d_gene: NA; abundance: NA; v_gene: TRBV11-3; j_gene: TRBJ2-3; CDR3aa: CASSTMGLPSTDTQYF; CDR3nt: TGTGCCAGCAGTACGATGGGCCTACCTAGCACAGATACGCAGTATTTT
d_gene: TRBD2; abundance: NA; v_gene: TRBV5-1; j_gene: TRBJ2-7; CDR3aa: CASSSGGLAGAYEQYF; CDR3nt: TGCGCCAGCAGCTCTGGCGGGCTAGCGGGAGCCTACGAGCAGTACTTC
d_gene: NA; abundance: few; v_gene: TRBV7-6; j_gene: TRBJ1-5; CDR3aa: CASSLRQGPQHF; CDR3nt: TGTGCCAGCAGCTTACGTCAGGGGCCCCAGCATTTT
d_gene: NA; abundance: few; v_gene: TRBV7-9; j_gene: TRBJ2-1; CDR3aa: CASSLGGLSRYNEQFF; CDR3nt: TGTGCCAGCAGCTTGGGGGGGCTAAGTCGATACAATGAGCAGTTCTTC
d_gene: NA; abundance: NA; v_gene: TRBV19; j_gene: TRBJ2-1; CDR3aa: CASSAGYRVEQFF; CDR3nt: TGTGCCAGTAGTGCAGGTTACAGGGTTGAGCAGTTCTTC
d_gene: TRBD1; abundance: NA; v_gene: TRBV3-1; j_gene: TRBJ1-5; CDR3aa: CASSQAGTVWGNQPQHF; CDR3nt: TGTGCCAGCAGCCAAGCCGGGACAGTTTGGGGCAATCAGCCCCAGCATTTT
d_gene: NA; abundance: NA; v_gene: TRBV5-1; j_gene: TRBJ2-3; CDR3aa: CASRRRPTSTDTQYF; CDR3nt: TGCGCCAGCAGAAGGCGGCCCACTAGTACAGATACGCAGTATTTT
d_gene: TRBD2; abundance: NA; v_gene: TRBV7-9; j_gene: TRBJ2-3; CDR3aa: CASSPYPLGASGSSDTQYF; CDR3nt: TGTGCCAGCAGCCCGTATCCACTCGGGGCTAGCGGGAGTTCAGATACGCAGTATTTT
d_gene: TRBD1; abundance: NA; v_gene: TRBV15; j_gene: TRBJ1-2; CDR3aa: CATSRGQGRDYGYTF; CDR3nt: TGTGCCACCAGCAGAGGACAGGGAAGAGACTATGGCTACACCTTC
d_gene: NA; abundance: NA; v_gene: TRBV2; j_gene: TRBJ1-1; CDR3aa: CASRNSGTRGTEAFF; CDR3nt: TGTGCCAGCAGAAATTCCGGGACAAGGGGGACTGAAGCTTTCTTT
d_gene: NA; abundance: NA; v_gene: TRBV18; j_gene: TRBJ1-1; CDR3aa: CASSPEWLVSTEAFF; CDR3nt: TGTGCCAGCTCACCGGAGTGGCTAGTTAGCACTGAAGCTTTCTTT
d_gene: NA; abundance: NA; v_gene: TRBV20-1; j_gene: TRBJ1-4; CDR3aa: CSARWEWDEKLFF; CDR3nt: TGCAGTGCTAGGTGGGAGTGGGATGAAAAACTGTTTTTT
d_gene: NA; abundance: NA; v_gene: TRBV6-4; j_gene: TRBJ2-2; CDR3aa: CASSDSWNTGELFF; CDR3nt: TGTGCCAGCAGTGACTCATGGAACACCGGGGAGCTGTTTTTT
d_gene: NA; abundance: NA; v_gene: TRBV20-1; j_gene: TRBJ2-2; CDR3aa: CSARKSGNTGELFF; CDR3nt: TGCAGTGCTAGAAAAAGCGGAAACACCGGGGAGCTGTTTTTT
d_gene: TRBD1; abundance: NA; v_gene: TRBV5-5; j_gene: TRBJ1-1; CDR3aa: CASSLGDRGRMNTEAFF; CDR3nt: TGTGCCAGCAGCTTGGGGGACAGAGGACGAATGAACACTGAAGCTTTCTTT
d_gene: NA; abundance: NA; v_gene: TRBV12-3/TRBV12-4; j_gene: TRBJ2-5; CDR3aa: CASSPLGDLSFETQYF; CDR3nt: TGTGCCAGCAGCCCCCTTGGGGACCTTAGCTTCGAGACCCAGTACTTC
d_gene: NA; abundance: NA; v_gene: TRBV3-1; j_gene: TRBJ1-2; CDR3aa: CASSQGPLEGPYGYTF; CDR3nt: TGTGCCAGCAGCCAAGGGCCTTTAGAGGGCCCCTATGGCTACACCTTC
d_gene: NA; abundance: few; v_gene: TRBV7-9; j_gene: TRBJ2-7; CDR3aa: CASSGRTVFGQYF; CDR3nt: TGTGCCAGCAGCGGCCGGACAGTCTTTGGGCAGTACTTC
d_gene: TRBD2; abundance: NA; v_gene: TRBV24-1; j_gene: TRBJ2-3; CDR3aa: CATGTSGDTDTQYF; CDR3nt: TGTGCCACCGGGACTAGCGGGGACACAGATACGCAGTATTTT
d_gene: TRBD2; abundance: NA; v_gene: TRBV11-2; j_gene: TRBJ2-7; CDR3aa: CASNGLAFYEQYF; CDR3nt: TGTGCCAGCAACGGACTAGCATTCTACGAGCAGTACTTC
d_gene: TRBD2; abundance: NA; v_gene: TRBV30; j_gene: TRBJ2-7; CDR3aa: CAWDHSGTNEQYF; CDR3nt: TGTGCCTGGGATCATAGCGGGACTAACGAGCAGTACTTC
d_gene: NA; abundance: few; v_gene: TRBV5-1; j_gene: TRBJ2-5; CDR3aa: CASSLLDSAETQYF; CDR3nt: TGCGCCAGCAGCTTATTGGACAGTGCAGAGACCCAGTACTTC
d_gene: TRBD2; abundance: NA; v_gene: TRBV28; j_gene: TRBJ2-7; CDR3aa: CASSPMGLAGADEQYF; CDR3nt: TGTGCCAGCAGTCCGATGGGACTAGCGGGAGCGGACGAGCAGTACTTC
d_gene: NA; abundance: few; v_gene: TRBV7-2; j_gene: TRBJ2-2; CDR3aa: CASSRGAGTGELFF; CDR3nt: TGTGCCAGCAGTCGGGGCGCGGGCACCGGGGAGCTGTTTTTT
d_gene: NA; abundance: NA; v_gene: TRBV5-6; j_gene: TRBJ2-3; CDR3aa: CASSFPRADTQYF; CDR3nt: TGTGCCAGCAGCTTCCCTAGAGCAGATACGCAGTATTTT
d_gene: TRBD2; abundance: few; v_gene: TRBV5-4; j_gene: TRBJ2-5; CDR3aa: CASSLPRGGQRETQYF; CDR3nt: TGTGCCAGCAGCTTGCCCCGGGGGGGACAACGGGAGACCCAGTACTTC
d_gene: TRBD1; abundance: NA; v_gene: TRBV7-9; j_gene: TRBJ1-1; CDR3aa: CASSRTGRAEAFF; CDR3nt: TGTGCCAGCAGCCGGACAGGGAGAGCTGAAGCTTTCTTT
d_gene: NA; abundance: few; v_gene: TRBV15; j_gene: TRBJ2-2; CDR3aa: CATSRGSNTGELFF; CDR3nt: TGTGCCACCAGCAGAGGCTCCAACACCGGGGAGCTGTTTTTT
d_gene: NA; abundance: many; v_gene: TRBV5-1; j_gene: TRBJ2-7; CDR3aa: CASSLAGQSYEQYF; CDR3nt: TGTGCCAGCAGCTTAGCGGGACAGTCCTACGAGCAGTACTTC
d_gene: TRBD1; abundance: many; v_gene: TRBV24-1; j_gene: TRBJ2-1; CDR3aa: CATSDPGQGSNEQFF; CDR3nt: TGTGCCACCAGTGATCCGGGACAGGGATCCAATGAGCAGTTCTTC
d_gene: TRBD2; abundance: many; v_gene: TRBV5-1; j_gene: TRBJ2-3; CDR3aa: CASRPGGTTDTQYF; CDR3nt: TGCGCCAGCAGGCCGGGGGGAACCACAGATACGCAGTATTTT
d_gene: NA; abundance: NA; v_gene: TRBV7-6; j_gene: TRBJ1-4; CDR3aa: CASSFFGPPGREKLFF; CDR3nt: TGTGCCAGCAGCTTTTTTGGACCCCCGGGGCGTGAAAAACTGTTTTTT
d_gene: TRBD2; abundance: NA; v_gene: TRBV4-2; j_gene: TRBJ2-3; CDR3aa: CASSQVGFQSRRESTDTQYF; CDR3nt: TGTGCCAGCAGCCAAGTTGGGTTCCAGTCCCGGCGGGAGTCCACAGATACGCAGTATTTT
d_gene: TRBD1; abundance: NA; v_gene: TRBV20-1; j_gene: TRBJ2-1; CDR3aa: CSGSRSRGSYNEQFF; CDR3nt: TGCAGTGGATCGAGGAGCAGGGGGTCCTACAATGAGCAGTTCTTC
d_gene: NA; abundance: NA; v_gene: TRBV6-1; j_gene: TRBJ1-4; CDR3aa: CASLRNGEKLFF; CDR3nt: TGTGCCAGCCTTCGGAATGGCGAAAAACTGTTTTTT
d_gene: NA; abundance: NA; v_gene: TRBV30; j_gene: TRBJ2-1; CDR3aa: CAWSNIYNEQFF; CDR3nt: TGTGCCTGGAGTAATATCTACAATGAGCAGTTCTTC
d_gene: TRBD1; abundance: few; v_gene: TRBV7-9; j_gene: TRBJ1-3; CDR3aa: CASSFIGTATGNTIYF; CDR3nt: TGTGCCAGCAGCTTCATCGGGACAGCAACTGGAAACACCATATATTTT
d_gene: NA; abundance: NA; v_gene: TRBV11-1; j_gene: TRBJ2-2; CDR3aa: CASSLAPTYTGELFF; CDR3nt: TGTGCCAGCAGCTTAGCGCCGACTTACACCGGGGAGCTGTTTTTT
d_gene: TRBD1; abundance: many; v_gene: TRBV12-3/TRBV12-4; j_gene: TRBJ1-5; CDR3aa: CASSLGTEGTQPQHF; CDR3nt: TGTGCCAGCAGTCTGGGGACAGAGGGAACACAGCCCCAGCATTTT
d_gene: NA; abundance: NA; v_gene: TRBV20-1; j_gene: TRBJ1-2; CDR3aa: CSARDQNRHLPREGYTF; CDR3nt: TGCAGTGCTAGAGATCAGAACAGGCACCTACCGCGGGAAGGCTACACCTTC
d_gene: NA; abundance: NA; v_gene: TRBV29-1; j_gene: TRBJ1-1; CDR3aa: CSVSKGMNTEAFF; CDR3nt: TGCAGCGTCTCTAAGGGGATGAACACTGAAGCTTTCTTT
d_gene: NA; abundance: NA; v_gene: TRBV12-3/TRBV12-4; j_gene: TRBJ1-2; CDR3aa: CASSGPGNLNYGYTF; CDR3nt: TGTGCCAGCAGTGGCCCGGGAAATCTTAACTATGGCTACACCTTC
d_gene: NA; abundance: NA; v_gene: TRBV3-1; j_gene: TRBJ1-6; CDR3aa: CASSQDTAAAGNSPLHF; CDR3nt: TGTGCCAGCAGCCAAGATACGGCAGCCGCTGGGAATTCACCCCTCCACTTT